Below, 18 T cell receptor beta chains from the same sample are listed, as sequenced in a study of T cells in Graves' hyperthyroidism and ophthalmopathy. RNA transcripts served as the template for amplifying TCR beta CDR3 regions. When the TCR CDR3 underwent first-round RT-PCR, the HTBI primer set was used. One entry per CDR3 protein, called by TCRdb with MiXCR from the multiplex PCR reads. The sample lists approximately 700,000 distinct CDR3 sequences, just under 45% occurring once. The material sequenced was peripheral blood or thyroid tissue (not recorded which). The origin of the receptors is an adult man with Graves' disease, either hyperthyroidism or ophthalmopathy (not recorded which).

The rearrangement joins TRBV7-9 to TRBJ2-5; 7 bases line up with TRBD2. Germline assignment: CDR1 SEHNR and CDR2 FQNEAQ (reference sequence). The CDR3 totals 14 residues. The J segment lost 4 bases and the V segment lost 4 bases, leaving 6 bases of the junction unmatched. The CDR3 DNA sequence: TGTGCCAGCAGCTCACCAGGACTAGGAGAGACCCAGTACTTC. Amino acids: CASSSPGLGETQYF.

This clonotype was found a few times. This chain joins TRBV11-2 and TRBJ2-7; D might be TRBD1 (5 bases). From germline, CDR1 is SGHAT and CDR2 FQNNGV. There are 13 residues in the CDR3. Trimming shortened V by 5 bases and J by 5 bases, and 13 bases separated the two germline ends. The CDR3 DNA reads TGTGCCAGCAGCCAAAGGGGCCGAAACGAGCAGTACTTC. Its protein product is CASSQRGRNEQYF.

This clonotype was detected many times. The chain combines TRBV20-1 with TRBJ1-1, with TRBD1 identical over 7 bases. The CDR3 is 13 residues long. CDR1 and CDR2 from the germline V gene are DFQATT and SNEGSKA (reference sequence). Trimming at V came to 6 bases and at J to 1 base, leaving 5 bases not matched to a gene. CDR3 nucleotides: TGCAGTGCAGCGGGACAGCGGAACACTGAAGCTTTCTTT. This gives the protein CSAAGQRNTEAFF.

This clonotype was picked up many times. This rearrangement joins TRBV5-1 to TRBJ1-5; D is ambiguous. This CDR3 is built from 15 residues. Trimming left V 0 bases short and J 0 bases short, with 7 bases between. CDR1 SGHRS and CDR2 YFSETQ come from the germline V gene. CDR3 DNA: TGCGCCAGCAGCTTGGCCGGGATTAGCAATCAGCCCCAGCATTTT. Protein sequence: CASSLAGISNQPQHF. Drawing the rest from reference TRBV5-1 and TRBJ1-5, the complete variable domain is KAGVTQTPRYLIKTRGQQVTLSCSPISGHRSVSWYQQTPGQGLQFLFEYFSETQRNKGNFPGRFSGRQFSNSRSEMNVSTLELGDSALYLCASSLAGISNQPQHFGDGTRLSIL.

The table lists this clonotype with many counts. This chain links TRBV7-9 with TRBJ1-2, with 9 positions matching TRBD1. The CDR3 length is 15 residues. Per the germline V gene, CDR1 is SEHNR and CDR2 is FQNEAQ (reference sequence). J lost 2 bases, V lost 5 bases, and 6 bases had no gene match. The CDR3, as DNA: TGTGCCAGCAGCCAATCACAGGGGGCCAACTATGGCTACACCTTC. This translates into CASSQSQGANYGYTF.

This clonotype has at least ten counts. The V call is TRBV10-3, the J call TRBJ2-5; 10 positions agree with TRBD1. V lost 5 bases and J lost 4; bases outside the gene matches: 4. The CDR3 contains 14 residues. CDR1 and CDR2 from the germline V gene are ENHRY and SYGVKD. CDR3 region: CAISMTGGRETQYF. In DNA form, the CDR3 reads TGTGCCATCAGTATGACAGGGGGCCGAGAGACCCAGTACTTC.

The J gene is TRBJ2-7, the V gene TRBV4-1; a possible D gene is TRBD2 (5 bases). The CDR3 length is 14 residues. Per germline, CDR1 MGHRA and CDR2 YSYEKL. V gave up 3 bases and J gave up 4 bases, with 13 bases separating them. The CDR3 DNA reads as TGCGCCAGCAGCCATGGAAAGGGCGGGTACGAGCAGTACTTC. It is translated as CASSHGKGGYEQYF.

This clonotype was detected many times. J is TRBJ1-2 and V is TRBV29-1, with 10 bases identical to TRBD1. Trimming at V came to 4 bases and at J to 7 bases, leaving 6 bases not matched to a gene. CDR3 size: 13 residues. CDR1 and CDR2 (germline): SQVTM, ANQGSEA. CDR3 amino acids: CSVGQGAPGGYTF. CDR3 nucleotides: TGCAGCGTTGGACAGGGGGCTCCTGGTGGCTACACCTTC.

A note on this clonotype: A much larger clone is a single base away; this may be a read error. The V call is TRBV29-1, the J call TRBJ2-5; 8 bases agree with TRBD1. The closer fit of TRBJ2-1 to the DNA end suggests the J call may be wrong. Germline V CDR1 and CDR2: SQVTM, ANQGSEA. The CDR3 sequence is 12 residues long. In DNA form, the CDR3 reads TGCAGCGCTCTGGGACAGGATAACGAGCAGTTCTTC. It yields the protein CSALGQDNEQFF.

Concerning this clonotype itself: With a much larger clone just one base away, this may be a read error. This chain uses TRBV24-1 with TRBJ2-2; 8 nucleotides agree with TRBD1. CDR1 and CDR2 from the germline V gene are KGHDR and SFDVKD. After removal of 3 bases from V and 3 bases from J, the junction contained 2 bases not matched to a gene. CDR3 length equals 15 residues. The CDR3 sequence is CATSDPGQDTGELFF. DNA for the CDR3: TGTGCCACCAGTGATCCGGGACAGGACACCGGGGAGCTGTTTTTT.

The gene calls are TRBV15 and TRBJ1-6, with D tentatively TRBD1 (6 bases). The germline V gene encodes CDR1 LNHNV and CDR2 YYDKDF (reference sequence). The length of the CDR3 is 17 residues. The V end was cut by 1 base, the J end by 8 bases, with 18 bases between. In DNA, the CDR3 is TGTGCCACCAGCAGAGGGGTGAGTACAGGGAGGGATTCACCCCTCCACTTT. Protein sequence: CATSRGVSTGRDSPLHF.

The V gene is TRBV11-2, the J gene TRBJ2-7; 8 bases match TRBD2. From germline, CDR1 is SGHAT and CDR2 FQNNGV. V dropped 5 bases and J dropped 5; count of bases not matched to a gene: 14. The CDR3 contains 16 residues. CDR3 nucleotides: TGTGCCAGCAGCCAACGTCTAGCGGGTGTCAGTAACGAGCAGTACTTC. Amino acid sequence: CASSQRLAGVSNEQYF.

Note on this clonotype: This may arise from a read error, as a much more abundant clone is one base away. The CDR3, as DNA: TGCAGCCCGAACACTGAAGCTTTCTTT. Its translation is CSPNTEAFF. J is TRBJ1-1 and V is TRBV29-1; D uncertain. From germline, CDR1 is SQVTM and CDR2 ANQGSEA. Trimming removed 8 bases at V and 1 base at J, with 2 bases between. The CDR3 length is 9 residues.

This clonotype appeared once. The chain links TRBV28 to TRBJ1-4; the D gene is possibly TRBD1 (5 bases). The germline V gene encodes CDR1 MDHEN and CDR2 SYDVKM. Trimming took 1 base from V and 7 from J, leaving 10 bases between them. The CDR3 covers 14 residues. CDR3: CASSLYQGSEKLFF. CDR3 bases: TGTGCCAGCAGTTTATACCAGGGTAGTGAAAAACTGTTTTTT.

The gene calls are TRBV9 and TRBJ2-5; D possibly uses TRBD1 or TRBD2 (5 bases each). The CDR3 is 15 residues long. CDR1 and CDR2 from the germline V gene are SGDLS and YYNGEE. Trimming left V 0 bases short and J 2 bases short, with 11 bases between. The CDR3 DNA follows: TGTGCCAGCAGCGTAGGGGGGAAGTTGCAAGAGACCCAGTACTTC. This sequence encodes CASSVGGKLQETQYF.

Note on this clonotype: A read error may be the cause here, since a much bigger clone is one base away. The CDR3: CASKKRVQEIQYF. The CDR3 DNA reads TGTGCCAGCAAGAAGCGGGTGCAAGAGATCCAGTACTTC. The chain recombines TRBV7-9 with TRBJ2-5, with D maybe TRBD2 (6 bases). The germline V gene has CDR1 SEHNR and CDR2 FQNEAQ (reference sequence). This CDR3 is 13 amino acids long.

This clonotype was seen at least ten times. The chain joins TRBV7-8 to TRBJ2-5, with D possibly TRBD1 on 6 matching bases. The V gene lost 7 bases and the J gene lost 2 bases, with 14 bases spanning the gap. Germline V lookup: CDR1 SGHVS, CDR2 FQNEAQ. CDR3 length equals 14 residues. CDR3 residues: CASNRAGEQETQYF. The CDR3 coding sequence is TGTGCCAGCAATAGGGCAGGGGAACAAGAGACCCAGTACTTC.

The CDR3 loop is CASSAPGTGPSEQYF. CDR3 sequence (DNA): TGTGCCAGCAGCGCGCCTGGGACAGGGCCATCCGAGCAGTACTTC. V and J are TRBV5-6 and TRBJ2-7, with 9 bases fitting TRBD1. The trim removed 4 bases at V and 6 bases at J, leaving 11 bases unmatched. This CDR3 contains 15 residues. Looked up from germline, CDR1 is SGHDT and CDR2 is YYEEEE.